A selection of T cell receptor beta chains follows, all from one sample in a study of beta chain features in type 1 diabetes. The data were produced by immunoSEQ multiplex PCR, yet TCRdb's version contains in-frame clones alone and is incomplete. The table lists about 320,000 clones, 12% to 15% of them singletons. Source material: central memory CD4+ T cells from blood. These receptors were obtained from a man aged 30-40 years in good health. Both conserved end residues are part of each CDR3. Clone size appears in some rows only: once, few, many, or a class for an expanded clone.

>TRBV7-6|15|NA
CASSLENGRTDTQYF
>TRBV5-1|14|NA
CASTWDSTTYEQYF
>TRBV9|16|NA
CASSAGTSGGGETQYF
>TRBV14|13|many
CASSSTGRTEAFF
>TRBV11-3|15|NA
CASSKRGGHTDTQYF
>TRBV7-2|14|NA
CASSLAAASSEQYF
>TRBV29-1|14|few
CSAHLKGRTDTQYF
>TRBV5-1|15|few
CATSYGDPGLGEQFF
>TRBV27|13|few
CASSFLSTGELFF
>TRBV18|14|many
CASSPGWRDTEAFF
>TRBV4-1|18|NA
CASRTGPSRGAGADTQYF
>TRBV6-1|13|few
CASRATPGDEQFF
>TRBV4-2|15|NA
CASSPVAGGPETQYF
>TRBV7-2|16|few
CASSSLGGGVKETQYF
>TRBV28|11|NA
CASTQGSPAFF
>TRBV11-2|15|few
CASSLAGIPSYEQYF
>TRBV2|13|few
CASRDRDLYEQYF
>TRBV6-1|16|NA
CASSASTGTGNQPQHF
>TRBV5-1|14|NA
CASSLRNPTDTQYF
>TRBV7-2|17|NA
CASSPLAGRGYTDTQYF
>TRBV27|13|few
CASSFRGQETQYF
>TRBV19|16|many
CASSAGQGGGNQPQHF
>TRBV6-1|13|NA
CASSEVGNQPQHF
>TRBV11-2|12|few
CASSLPYGPQHF
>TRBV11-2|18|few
CASSPGSYWTLKTDTQYF
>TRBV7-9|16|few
CASSLRQLGGGNTIYF
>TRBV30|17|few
CAWSGTRGTANTGELFF